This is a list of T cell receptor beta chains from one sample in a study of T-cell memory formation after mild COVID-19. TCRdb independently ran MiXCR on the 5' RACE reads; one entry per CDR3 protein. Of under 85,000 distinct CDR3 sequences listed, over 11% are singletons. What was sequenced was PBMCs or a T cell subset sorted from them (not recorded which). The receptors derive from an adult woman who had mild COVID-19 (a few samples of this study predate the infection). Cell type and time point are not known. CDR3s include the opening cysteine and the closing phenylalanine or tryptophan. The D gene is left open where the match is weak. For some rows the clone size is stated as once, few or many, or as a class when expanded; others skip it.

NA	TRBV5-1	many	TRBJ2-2	CASRSDRIENTGELFF	TGCGCCAGCAGATCGGACCGAATAGAGAACACCGGGGAGCTGTTTTTT
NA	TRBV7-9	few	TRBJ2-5	CASSPLPGETQYF	TGTGCCAGCAGCCCCCTCCCTGGGGAGACCCAGTACTTC
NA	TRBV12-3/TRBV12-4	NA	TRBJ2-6	CASGWPSSGANVLTF	TGTGCCTCGGGGTGGCCGAGCTCTGGGGCCAACGTCCTGACTTTC
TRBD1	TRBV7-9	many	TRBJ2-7	CASSPPTGSSYEQYF	TGTGCCAGCAGCCCCCCGACAGGGAGCTCCTACGAGCAGTACTTC
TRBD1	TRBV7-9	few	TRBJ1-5	CASSLDGTVNQPQHF	TGTGCCAGCAGCTTAGATGGGACAGTTAATCAGCCCCAGCATTTT
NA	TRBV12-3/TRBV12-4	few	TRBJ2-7	CASSPVAYEQYF	TGTGCCAGCAGTCCCGTCGCCTACGAGCAGTACTTC
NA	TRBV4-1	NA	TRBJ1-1	CASSLDRPMNTEAFF	TGCGCCAGCAGCCTAGACAGGCCCATGAACACTGAAGCTTTCTTT
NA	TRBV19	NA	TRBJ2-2	CASSNGGAQAGELFF	TGTGCCAGTAGTAATGGTGGGGCCCAGGCCGGGGAGCTGTTTTTT
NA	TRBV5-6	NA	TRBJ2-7	CASSLVGRGAYEQYF	TGTGCCAGCAGCTTGGTTGGGCGGGGAGCCTACGAGCAGTACTTC
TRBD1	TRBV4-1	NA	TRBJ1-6	CASSNRQGVETGTLHF	TGCGCCAGCAGCAACCGTCAGGGGGTTGAGACTGGGACCCTCCACTTT
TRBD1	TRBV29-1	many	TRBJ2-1	CSVEEDRGLHNEQFF	TGCAGCGTTGAAGAGGACAGGGGGCTTCACAATGAGCAGTTCTTC
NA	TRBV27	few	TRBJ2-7	CASSLGGPTYEQYF	TGTGCCAGCAGTTTAGGGGGGCCGACCTACGAGCAGTACTTC
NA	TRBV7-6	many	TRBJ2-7	CASSAGGDEQYF	TGTGCCAGCAGCGCAGGCGGGGACGAGCAGTACTTC
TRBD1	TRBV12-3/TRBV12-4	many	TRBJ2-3	CASKATGQPMVGTDTQYF	TGTGCCAGCAAAGCTACGGGACAGCCCATGGTGGGCACAGATACGCAGTATTTT
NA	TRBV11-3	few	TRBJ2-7	CASRYAGSTGEQYF	TGTGCCAGCAGATACGCGGGATCAACGGGGGAGCAGTACTTC
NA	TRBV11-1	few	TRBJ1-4	CASSLDGEKLFF	TGTGCCAGCAGCTTAGACGGTGAAAAACTGTTTTTT
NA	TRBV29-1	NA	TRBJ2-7	CSVESSTGVQAFEQYF	TGCAGCGTTGAAAGTTCGACGGGGGTACAGGCCTTCGAGCAGTACTTC
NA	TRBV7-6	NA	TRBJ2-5	CASSRSETQYF	TGTGCCAGCAGTCGTTCAGAGACCCAGTACTTC
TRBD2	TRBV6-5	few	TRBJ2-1	CASSLSLLGTSRRAYNEQFF	TGTGCCAGCAGTCTATCCCTTCTCGGGACTAGCAGAAGGGCCTACAATGAGCAGTTCTTC
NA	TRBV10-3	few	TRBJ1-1	CATISPGYTEAFF	TGTGCCACGATCTCCCCAGGGTACACTGAAGCTTTCTTT
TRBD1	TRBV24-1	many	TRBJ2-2	CATSDLGSSGTGAAGELFF	TGTGCCACCAGTGATTTGGGATCGAGTGGGACAGGGGCTGCCGGGGAGCTGTTTTTT
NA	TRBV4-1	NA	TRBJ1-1	CASSQGPMNTEAFF	TGCGCCAGCAGCCAGGGGCCGATGAACACTGAAGCTTTCTTT
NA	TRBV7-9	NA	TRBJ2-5	CASSLALGVETQYF	TGTGCCAGCAGCTTAGCTCTCGGGGTAGAGACCCAGTACTTC
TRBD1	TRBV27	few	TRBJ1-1	CASSLDPGGLLKAFF	TGTGCCAGCAGTTTAGATCCAGGGGGCCTGCTAAAAGCTTTCTTT
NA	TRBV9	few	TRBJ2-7	CASSVGAGSSYEQYF	TGTGCCAGCAGCGTAGGGGCAGGGAGCTCCTACGAGCAGTACTTC
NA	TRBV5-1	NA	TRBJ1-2	CASREDTGHSGYTF	TGCGCCAGCAGGGAGGACACGGGACACTCTGGCTACACCTTC
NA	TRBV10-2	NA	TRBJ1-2	CASSESGGVYGYTF	TGCGCCAGCAGTGAGTCCGGGGGGGTATATGGCTACACCTTC
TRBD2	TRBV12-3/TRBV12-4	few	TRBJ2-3	CASSSVVTLAGPDTQYF	TGTGCCAGCAGTTCCGTGGTGACCTTAGCGGGCCCCGATACGCAGTATTTT
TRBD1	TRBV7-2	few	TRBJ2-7	CASSLAGRGTGAREQYF	TGTGCCAGCAGCTTAGCGGGGCGCGGGACAGGGGCACGCGAACAGTACTTC
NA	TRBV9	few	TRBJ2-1	CASSVGGGPHNEQFF	TGTGCCAGCAGCGTAGGTGGCGGACCCCACAATGAGCAGTTCTTC
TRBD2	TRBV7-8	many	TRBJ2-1	CASSLEASGNEQFF	TGTGCCAGCAGCTTAGAGGCTAGCGGCAATGAGCAGTTCTTC
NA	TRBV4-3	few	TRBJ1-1	CASSQDIRGHTEAFF	TGCGCCAGCAGCCAAGATATAAGGGGTCACACTGAAGCTTTCTTT
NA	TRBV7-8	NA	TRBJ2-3	CASSYPGGVSTDTQYF	TGTGCCAGCAGCTACCCCGGAGGAGTTAGCACAGATACGCAGTATTTT
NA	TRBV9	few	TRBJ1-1	CASSVGVGMNTEAFF	TGTGCCAGCAGCGTAGGGGTAGGGATGAACACTGAAGCTTTCTTT
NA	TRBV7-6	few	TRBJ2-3	CASSLAQRVDDTQYF	TGTGCCAGCAGCTTAGCTCAGCGGGTGGATGATACGCAGTATTTT
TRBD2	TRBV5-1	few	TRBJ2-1	CASSSPAVAGHEQFF	TGCGCCAGCAGCTCCCCGGCGGTAGCGGGGCATGAGCAGTTCTTC
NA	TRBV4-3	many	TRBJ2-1	CASSQDRFWLDEQFF	TGCGCCAGCAGCCAAGATAGGTTCTGGCTGGATGAGCAGTTCTTC
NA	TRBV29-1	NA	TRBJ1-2	CSVEEENYGYTF	TGCAGCGTTGAAGAGGAGAACTATGGCTACACCTTC
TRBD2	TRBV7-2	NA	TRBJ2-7	CASNPGRLRYEQYF	TGTGCCAGCAACCCCGGGAGGCTTCGCTACGAGCAGTACTTC
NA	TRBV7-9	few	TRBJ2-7	CASSRTSTGAGGEQYF	TGTGCCAGCAGTCGCACATCAACCGGGGCCGGCGGCGAGCAGTACTTC
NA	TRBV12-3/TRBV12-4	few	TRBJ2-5	CASSLGSGGKETQYF	TGTGCCAGCAGTTTAGGTAGCGGCGGGAAAGAGACCCAGTACTTC
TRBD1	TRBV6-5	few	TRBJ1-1	CASSYASDRGGTEAFF	TGTGCCAGCAGTTATGCTTCTGACAGGGGGGGCACTGAAGCTTTCTTT
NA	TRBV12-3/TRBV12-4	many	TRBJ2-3	CASSTGPESQYF	TGTGCCAGCAGTACCGGGCCCGAGTCTCAGTATTTT
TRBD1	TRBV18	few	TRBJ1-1	CASLPGQGDTEAFF	TGTGCCAGCTTACCGGGACAGGGGGACACTGAAGCTTTCTTT
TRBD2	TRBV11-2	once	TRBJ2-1	CASSPGKGGGFF	TGTGCCAGCAGCCCGGGGAAGGGCGGGGGGTTCTTC
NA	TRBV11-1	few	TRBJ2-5	CASSSLRLPEETQYF	TGTGCCAGCAGCTCTCTCAGACTGCCGGAAGAGACCCAGTACTTC
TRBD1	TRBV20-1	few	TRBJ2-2	CSARNRGINTGELFF	TGCAGTGCTAGAAACAGGGGGATAAACACCGGGGAGCTGTTTTTT
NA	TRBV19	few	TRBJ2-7	CASSILPRAIPYEQYF	TGTGCCAGTAGTATTCTCCCCAGAGCGATCCCCTACGAGCAGTACTTC
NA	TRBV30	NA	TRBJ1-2	CAWTGTVYGYTF	TGTGCCTGGACGGGAACAGTCTATGGCTACACCTTC
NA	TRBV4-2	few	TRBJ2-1	CASSQGEDSSSYNEQFF	TGTGCCAGCAGCCAAGGCGAGGACTCCAGCTCCTACAATGAGCAGTTCTTC
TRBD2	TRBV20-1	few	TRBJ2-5	CSASVPPGLGRETQYF	TGCAGTGCTAGCGTACCCCCGGGACTAGGGAGGGAGACCCAGTACTTC
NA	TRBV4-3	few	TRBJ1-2	CASSRGTVSDYGYTF	TGCGCCAGCAGCCGCGGGACGGTCAGTGACTATGGCTACACCTTC
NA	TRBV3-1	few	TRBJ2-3	CASSQEGELDTQYF	TGTGCCAGCAGCCAAGAAGGGGAGCTAGATACGCAGTATTTT
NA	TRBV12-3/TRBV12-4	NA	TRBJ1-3	CASAGQFLMPWTELSSGNTIYF	TGTGCCAGCGCCGGCCAGTTCCTCATGCCCTGGACAGAACTGAGCTCTGGAAACACCATATATTTT
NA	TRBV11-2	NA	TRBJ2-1	CASSLGRTKYNEQFF	TGTGCCAGCAGCTTAGGGCGGACTAAGTACAATGAGCAGTTCTTC